The source of this TCR beta chain is a study of T cell repertoires in cytomegalovirus infection. Overall study context: It can be stated that public TCR beta signatures indicated CMV infection as well as a matching HLA type. The study's findings and limits: Predominance within the ex vivo response was attributable to HLA-C-restricted CMV-specific TCR beta clonotypes.

TCRdb itself ran the reads through MiXCR, one entry per CDR3 protein. The table has roughly 80,000 distinct CDR3 sequences, around 42% seen once. Comment on this clonotype: Antigen: not known.

This CDR3 has 16 amino acids. Germline V gene sequence: CDR1 SGHDN, CDR2 FVKESK. Between the trimmed V and J ends, which lost 4 bases and 2 bases, there was a span of 12 bases. Sequencing was performed on CD8+ T cells from cultured PBMCs, taken from culture after CMV antigen stimulation. The clonotype originates from a human donor in good health (CMV status not recorded). Some clones in this sample may be carry-over from other donors' samples. The rearrangement joins TRBV14 to TRBJ2-6; D not resolved. In DNA form, the CDR3 reads TGTGCCAGCAGCCCCCCCGGGTGGCCTGGGGCCAACGTCCTGACTTTC. Translating it yields CASSPPGWPGANVLTF.